A single sample is the source of the 3 T cell receptor beta chains below, sequenced in a study of blood T cell repertoires in COVID-19. Data came from immunoSEQ multiplex PCR; TCRdb stores just in-frame clones and leaves some out. The data contain 56,000 or so clones, around 92% of them seen just once; the ten biggest clones take up less than 7.5%. The source material was peripheral blood. These receptors originate from a man in his fifties with active COVID-19.

The chain combines TRBV29-1 with TRBJ2-5; D perhaps matches TRBD1 (7 bases). V lost 6 bases and J 1 base, leaving 12 bases between the germline ends. The CDR3 is 13 amino acids. CDR1 is SQVTM, CDR2 ANQGSEA, per germline. CDR3 sequence: CSVAGQFQETQYF. The DNA for the CDR3 is TGCAGCGTGGCGGGACAGTTCCAAGAGACCCAGTACTTC.

The J gene is TRBJ1-1, the V gene TRBV28; D unresolved. Germline V gene lookup returns CDR1 MDHEN and CDR2 SYDVKM. The germline V and J ends were trimmed by 2 bases and 6 bases, with 25 bases remaining between them. CDR3 size: 18 residues. The CDR3 is CASSLNWADSRSGAEAFF. The CDR3 bases are TGTGCCAGCAGTTTAAATTGGGCGGACTCCCGAAGTGGGGCTGAAGCTTTCTTT.

This chain uses TRBV18 with TRBJ2-5, with 8 bases aligning to TRBD1. The CDR3 spans 15 residues. With V trimmed by 2 bases and J by 2 bases, 4 bases remained unmatched. Germline-derived CDR1 and CDR2 are KGHSH and LQKENI. The CDR3 sequence: CASSPGQGRQETQYF. CDR3 DNA: TGTGCCAGCTCACCAGGACAGGGAAGGCAAGAGACCCAGTACTTC.